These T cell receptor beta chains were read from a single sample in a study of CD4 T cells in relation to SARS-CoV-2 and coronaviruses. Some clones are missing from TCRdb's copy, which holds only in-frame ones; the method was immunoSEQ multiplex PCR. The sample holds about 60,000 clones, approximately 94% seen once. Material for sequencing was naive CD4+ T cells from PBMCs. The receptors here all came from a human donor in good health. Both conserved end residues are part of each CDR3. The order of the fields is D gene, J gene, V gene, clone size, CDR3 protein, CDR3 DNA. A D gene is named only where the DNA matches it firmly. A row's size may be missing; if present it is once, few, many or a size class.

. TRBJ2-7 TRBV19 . CASSAGLAGGEQYF TGTGCCAGTAGTGCTGGACTAGCAGGGGGCGAGCAGTACTTC
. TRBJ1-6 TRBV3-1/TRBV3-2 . CASSQGRGNASPLHF TGTGCCAGCAGCCAAGGAAGGGGGAACGCTTCACCCCTCCACTTT
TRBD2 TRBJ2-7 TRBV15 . CATSRRTSGRNSYEQYF TGTGCCACCAGCAGACGGACTAGCGGGAGAAACTCCTACGAGCAGTACTTC
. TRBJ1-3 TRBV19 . CASSIGQTSGNTIYF TGTGCCAGTAGTATAGGGCAGACCTCTGGAAACACCATATATTTT
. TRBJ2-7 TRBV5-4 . CASSLTGTEYEQYF TGTGCCAGCAGTTTGACCGGGACGGAATACGAGCAGTACTTC
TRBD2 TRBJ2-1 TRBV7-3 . CASSQGGTSGRRNEQFF TGTGCCAGCAGCCAGGGAGGGACTAGCGGGAGGAGAAATGAGCAGTTCTTC
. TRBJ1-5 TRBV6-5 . CASSPRQGNQPQHF TGTGCCAGCAGCCCCAGACAGGGCAATCAGCCCCAGCATTTT
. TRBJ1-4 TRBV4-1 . CASSQGIVEKLFF TGCGCCAGCAGCCAAGGGATAGTCGAAAAACTGTTTTTT
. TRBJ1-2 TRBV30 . CAWSVSANYGYTF TGTGCCTGGAGTGTATCCGCTAACTATGGCTACACCTTC
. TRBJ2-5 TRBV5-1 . CASTRGQGETQYF TGCGCCAGCACCCGAGGGCAGGGGGAGACCCAGTACTTC
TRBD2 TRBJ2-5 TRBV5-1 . CASSLAGGLAWETQYF TGCGCCAGCAGCTTGGCAGGCGGACTAGCATGGGAGACCCAGTACTTC
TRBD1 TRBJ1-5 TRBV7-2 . CASAGQGVQPQHF TGTGCCAGCGCCGGACAGGGGGTTCAGCCCCAGCATTTT
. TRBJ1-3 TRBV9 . CASSPRGRVTNTIYF TGTGCCAGCAGCCCTCGGGGCAGGGTTACGAACACCATATATTTT
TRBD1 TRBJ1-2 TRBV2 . CASSDRGLGGYTF TGTGCCAGCAGTGACAGGGGGCTCGGTGGCTACACCTTC
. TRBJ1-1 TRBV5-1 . CASRGGTEAFF TGCGCCAGCAGGGGTGGCACTGAAGCTTTCTTT
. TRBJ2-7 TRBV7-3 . CASSLRPAIRHEQYF TGTGCCAGCAGCTTAAGACCGGCTATCCGCCACGAGCAGTACTTC
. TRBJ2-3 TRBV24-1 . CATSDPGTLGDTQYF TGTGCCACCAGTGACCCAGGGACCCTAGGAGATACGCAGTATTTT
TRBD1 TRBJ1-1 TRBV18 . CASSPGQGNTEAFF TGTGCCAGCTCCCCGGGACAGGGGAACACTGAAGCTTTCTTT
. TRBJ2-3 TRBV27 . CASSPGLRTDTQYF TGTGCCAGCAGTCCGGGACTCCGCACAGATACGCAGTATTTT
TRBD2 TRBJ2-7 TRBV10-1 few CASSELAGVYEQYF TGCGCCAGCAGTGAGCTAGCGGGAGTGTACGAGCAGTACTTC
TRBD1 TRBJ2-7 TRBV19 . CASSPRRTGGYEQYF TGTGCCAGTAGTCCCCGAAGGACAGGGGGCTACGAGCAGTACTTC
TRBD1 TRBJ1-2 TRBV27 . CASSLTGTAARESYTF TGTGCCAGCAGTTTGACCGGGACAGCCGCTCGCGAGAGCTACACCTTC
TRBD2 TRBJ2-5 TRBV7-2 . CASSEGGLAGAGVQETQYF TGTGCCAGCAGCGAAGGGGGACTAGCGGGAGCCGGGGTACAAGAGACCCAGTACTTC
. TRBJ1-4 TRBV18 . CASSPPNQGGEKLFF TGTGCCAGCTCACCACCGAATCAGGGAGGGGAAAAACTGTTTTTT
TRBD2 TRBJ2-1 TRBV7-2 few CASSSGLAGANEQFF TGTGCCAGCAGCTCCGGACTAGCGGGAGCCAATGAGCAGTTCTTC
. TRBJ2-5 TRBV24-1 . CATSDSWGYGTQYF TGTGCCACCAGTGATTCATGGGGATATGGGACCCAGTACTTC
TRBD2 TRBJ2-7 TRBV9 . CASSARPGTSGSYEQYF TGTGCCAGCAGCGCTAGACCCGGGACTAGCGGCTCCTACGAGCAGTACTTC
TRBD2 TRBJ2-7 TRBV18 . CASSPIVAASGSWGYEQYF TGTGCCAGCTCACCAATTGTTGCGGCTAGCGGGTCGTGGGGCTACGAGCAGTACTTC
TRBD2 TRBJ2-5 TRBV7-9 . CASSRTSGYQETQYF TGTGCCAGCAGCCGGACTAGCGGATACCAAGAGACCCAGTACTTC
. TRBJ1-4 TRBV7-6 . CASSSSTATNEKLFF TGTGCCAGCAGCTCTTCGACGGCAACTAATGAAAAACTGTTTTTT
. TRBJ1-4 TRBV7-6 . CASSLAAGYNEKLFF TGTGCCAGCAGCCTCGCGGCAGGCTATAATGAAAAACTGTTTTTT
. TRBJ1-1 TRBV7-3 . CASSSGTGNTEAFF TGTGCCAGCAGCTCCGGGACGGGAAACACTGAAGCTTTCTTT
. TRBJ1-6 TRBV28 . CASSSASNVGNSPLHF TGTGCCAGCAGTTCCGCCTCAAATGTTGGTAATTCACCCCTCCACTTT
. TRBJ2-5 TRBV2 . CASSAYRGHSGRARYQETQYF TGTGCCAGCAGTGCCTACAGGGGGCACAGCGGGAGGGCCCGGTACCAAGAGACCCAGTACTTC
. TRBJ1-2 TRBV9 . CASSVAPGRTQGGYTF TGTGCCAGCAGCGTCGCCCCGGGACGGACCCAAGGTGGCTACACCTTC
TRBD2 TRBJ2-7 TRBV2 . CASSNSGSWYEQYF TGTGCCAGCAGCAATAGCGGGAGCTGGTACGAGCAGTACTTC
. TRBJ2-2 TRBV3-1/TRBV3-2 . CASSQDFPGTRGGELFF TGTGCCAGCAGCCAAGACTTTCCGGGAACCAGGGGCGGGGAGCTGTTTTTT
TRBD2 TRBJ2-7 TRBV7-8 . CASSLEGSGIYEQYF TGTGCCAGCAGCTTAGAGGGGAGCGGGATATACGAGCAGTACTTC
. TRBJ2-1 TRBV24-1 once CATAEGIAGEQFF TGTGCCACCGCGGAGGGAATTGCTGGTGAGCAGTTCTTC
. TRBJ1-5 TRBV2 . CASSEQGSNQPQHF TGTGCCAGCAGTGAACAGGGGAGCAATCAGCCCCAGCATTTT
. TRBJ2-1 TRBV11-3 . CASSLGYRSGDFEQFF TGTGCCAGCAGCTTAGGTTACCGTTCGGGAGATTTTGAGCAGTTCTTC
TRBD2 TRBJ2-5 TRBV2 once CASTREVQETQYF TGTGCCAGCACGCGGGAGGTGCAAGAGACCCAGTACTTC
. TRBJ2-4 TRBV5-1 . CASSLAEVVRAKNIQYF TGCGCCAGCAGCTTGGCCGAGGTAGTCCGAGCCAAAAACATTCAGTACTTC
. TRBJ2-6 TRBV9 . CASSASGANVLTF TGTGCCAGCAGTGCCTCTGGGGCCAACGTCCTGACTTTC
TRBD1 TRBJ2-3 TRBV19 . CASSTAGQGATDTQYF TGTGCCAGTAGTACTGCGGGACAGGGGGCAACAGATACGCAGTATTTT